These 25 T cell receptor beta chains originate from one sample sequenced in a study of identical twins. TCRdb reprocessed the 5' RACE reads with MiXCR, giving one entry per CDR3 protein. The data hold 400,000 or so distinct CDR3 sequences, with roughly 9% observed a single time. The sequenced sample was naive T cells sorted from blood. Receptors originate from a woman in her forties or fifties in good health.

Only a few counts were recorded for this clonotype. The chain employs TRBV4-1 and TRBJ2-3; 7 bases are a match to TRBD2. The V segment lost 0 bases and the J segment 4 bases; nucleotides outside the gene matches: 7. The CDR3 has 16 amino acids. Germline-derived CDR1 and CDR2 are MGHRA and YSYEKL. CDR3 sequence: CASSQDRLAGADTQYF. CDR3 DNA sequence: TGCGCCAGCAGCCAAGATCGACTAGCTGGGGCAGATACGCAGTATTTT.

This clonotype was picked up one time. V and J are TRBV27 and TRBJ2-7, with D possibly being TRBD1 (5 bases). Trimming took off 3 bases at V and 7 bases at J, with 7 bases between the two ends. CDR3 size: 11 residues. Germline V CDR1 and CDR2: MNHEY, SMNVEV (reference sequence). The CDR3 is CASSFAGEQYV. CDR3 DNA: TGTGCCAGCAGTTTTGCAGGGGAGCAGTACGTC.

The chain uses TRBV30 and TRBJ2-5, with no clear D. The CDR3 is 13 amino acids. Trimming stripped 2 bases from V and 5 bases from J, with 12 bases between. Germline loops: CDR1 GTSNPN, CDR2 SVGIG (reference sequence). The CDR3, as DNA: TGTGCCTGGAGTCGCAGGAACGGGGAGACCCAGTACTTC. Translation gives CAWSRRNGETQYF.

Here the CDR3 reads CASSRRRRETQYF. The CDR3 nucleotides read TGCGCCAGCAGCCGAAGGCGCCGAGAGACCCAGTACTTC. The rearrangement joins TRBV4-1 to TRBJ2-5, with D unclear. Germline lookup yields CDR1 MGHRA and CDR2 YSYEKL. CDR3 length: 13 residues. The V gene lost 4 bases and the J gene lost 4 bases, with 10 bases spanning the gap.

The chain combines TRBV27 with TRBJ2-7; D may be TRBD1 or TRBD2 (5 bases each). CDR3 length: 17 residues. In germline, CDR1 is MNHEY, CDR2 SMNVEV (reference sequence). Trimming pared 4 bases from V and 0 bases from J, leaving 19 bases between. The CDR3 region has the DNA TGTGCCAGCAGTTCAGGGACCCTCGGTAGGACCTCCTACGAGCAGTACGTC. This codes for CASSSGTLGRTSYEQYV.

Ten or more counts support this clonotype. The chain employs TRBV6-5 and TRBJ2-7, with TRBD2 as a possible D gene (5 bases). The germline gives CDR1 MNHEY, CDR2 SVGAGI. The CDR3 consists of 14 residues. Trimming shortened V by 4 bases and J by 5 bases, and 15 bases separated the two germline ends. CDR3 protein: CASSFGGSSNEQYF. In nucleotides, the CDR3 is TGTGCCAGCAGTTTTGGAGGATCAAGCAACGAGCAGTACTTC.

This chain uses TRBV13 with TRBJ1-2; 8 nucleotides line up with TRBD1. The CDR3 spans 15 residues. Germline V lookup: CDR1 PRHDT, CDR2 FYEKMQ (reference sequence). The trim removed 5 bases at V and 3 bases at J, leaving 8 bases unmatched. The CDR3 nucleotides are TGTGCCAGCAGCACCGGCACAGGGGGTGACTATGGCTACACCTTC. Translating it yields CASSTGTGGDYGYTF.

This clonotype has just a few counts. The V and J genes are TRBV12-3 or TRBV12-4 and TRBJ1-1; D might be TRBD1 (6 bases). Trimming removed 3 bases from V and 10 bases from J, with 12 bases in between. The CDR3 runs to 12 residues. For the CDR3, the DNA is TGTGCCAGCAGTTTTTCGGGGGGCTCAGCTTTCTTT. Translating it yields CASSFSGGSAFF.

The chain combines TRBV11-2 with TRBJ2-7; 10 nucleotides align to TRBD2. Per germline, CDR1 SGHAT and CDR2 FQNNGV. The CDR3 loop spans 17 amino acids. V was clipped by 5 bases and J by 5 bases; unmatched bases: 15. This chain's CDR3 is CASSRGLLAGEVNEQYV. CDR3 coding DNA: TGTGCCAGCAGCCGCGGGCTGCTAGCGGGAGAAGTCAACGAGCAGTACGTC.

The table lists this clonotype with many counts. The rearrangement links TRBV5-1 to TRBJ1-1; no definite D call. The CDR3 contains 15 residues. Between the trimmed V and J ends, which lost 2 bases and 0 bases, there was a span of 11 bases. CDR1 is SGHRS, CDR2 YFSETQ, per germline. CDR3 sequence (DNA): TGCGCCAGCAGCTTCTCGGCCGACGTGAACACTGAAGCTTTCTTT. Its protein is CASSFSADVNTEAFF.

The table lists this clonotype with many counts. The chain joins TRBV5-1 to TRBJ2-7; 9 bases match TRBD2. With 4 bases clipped from V and 5 bases from J, the junction kept 7 bases outside the gene matches. CDR1 SGHRS and CDR2 YFSETQ come from the germline V gene. This CDR3 has 14 amino acids. The CDR3 here is CASSIIAGVDEQYF. CDR3 coding DNA: TGCGCCAGCAGCATTATAGCGGGAGTCGACGAGCAGTACTTC.

This clonotype occurred many times. The rearrangement joins TRBV5-1 to TRBJ2-1; a possible D gene is TRBD2 (5 bases). V was clipped by 3 bases and J by 0 bases, with 10 bases between them. CDR3 length: 15 residues. Germline CDR1 reads SGHRS; CDR2 reads YFSETQ. CDR3 DNA: TGCGCCAGCAGCTCGGACGGAGGCTCCTACAATGAGCAGTTCTTC. Its protein is CASSSDGGSYNEQFF.

The chain has TRBV7-8 and TRBJ1-1, with D uncertain. CDR3 size: 13 residues. V was clipped by 5 bases and J by 5 bases, with 12 bases between them. The germline V gene has CDR1 SGHVS and CDR2 FQNEAQ. The CDR3 region is CASSPRVATEAFF. CDR3 sequence (DNA): TGTGCCAGCAGCCCGAGGGTGGCAACTGAAGCTTTCTTT.

This chain uses TRBV29-1 with TRBJ2-2, with 9 bases that match TRBD1. This CDR3 has 15 amino acids. Trimming cost V 7 bases and J 2 bases; bases outside gene matches: 8. The germline V gene encodes CDR1 SQVTM and CDR2 ANQGSEA. CDR3 protein: CSATRDRVNTGELFF. The CDR3 nucleotides read TGCAGCGCTACTAGGGACAGGGTCAACACCGGGGAGCTGTTTTTT.

The CDR3 nucleotides are TGTGCCAGCAGCGATCACCGGGAGACCCACATTGGCACAGATACGCAGTATTTT. This gives the protein CASSDHRETHIGTDTQYF. The V gene is TRBV7-6, the J gene TRBJ2-3; a possible D gene is TRBD2 (6 bases). V gave up 5 bases and J gave up 1 base, with 22 bases separating them. Germline V gene data show CDR1 as SGHVS and CDR2 as FNYEAQ. The CDR3 has 18 residues.

The chain is built from TRBV15 and TRBJ2-2; D is perhaps TRBD2 (6 bases). The CDR3 is 15 residues long. V dropped 0 bases and J dropped 3 bases, with 8 bases sitting between them. Germline loops: CDR1 LNHNV, CDR2 YYDKDF (reference sequence). CDR3 amino acids: CATSRDTGDTGELFF. CDR3 in DNA: TGTGCCACCAGCAGAGATACGGGGGACACCGGGGAGCTGTTTTTT. The variable domain in full, completed from reference TRBV15 and TRBJ2-2, reads DAMVIQNPRYQVTQFGKPVTLSCSQTLNHNVMYWYQQKSSQAPKLLFHYYDKDFNNEADTPDNFQSRRPNTSFCFLDIRSPGLGDTAMYLCATSRDTGDTGELFFGEGSRLTVL.

CDR3 region: CASSPGGRVGELFF. The CDR3 nucleotides read TGTGCCAGCAGCCCGGGAGGGCGTGTCGGGGAGCTGTTTTTT. The chain combines TRBV7-9 with TRBJ2-2; 8 bases align to TRBD2. J lost 7 bases, V lost 5 bases, and 6 bases had no gene match. Germline V gene sequence: CDR1 SEHNR, CDR2 FQNEAQ (reference sequence). The CDR3 has 14 amino acids. The full variable domain, in which reference TRBV7-9 and TRBJ2-2 provide the parts outside the CDR3, is DTGVSQNPRHKITKRGQNVTFRCDPISEHNRLYWYRQTLGQGPEFLTYFQNEAQLEKSRLLSDRFSAERPKGSFSTLEIQRTEQGDSAMYLCASSPGGRVGELFFGEGSRLTVL.

This clonotype showed up just a few times. This chain links TRBV5-1 with TRBJ2-1; D ambiguous. Trimming left V 3 bases short and J 1 base short, with 8 bases between. Per germline, CDR1 SGHRS and CDR2 YFSETQ. The CDR3 has 14 residues. The CDR3 sequence: CASSSQSSYNEQFF. In DNA, the CDR3 is TGCGCCAGCAGCTCCCAGAGTTCCTACAATGAGCAGTTCTTC.

This chain links TRBV5-6 with TRBJ2-7; D is unclear. Trimming pared 0 bases from V and 6 bases from J, leaving 10 bases between. This CDR3 is built from 13 residues. CDR1 SGHDT and CDR2 YYEEEE come from the germline V gene. The CDR3: CASSLGWGGEQYV. As DNA, the CDR3 is TGTGCCAGCAGCTTGGGGTGGGGTGGCGAGCAGTACGTC.

This clonotype was observed many times. The chain is built from TRBV29-1 and TRBJ1-1; perhaps TRBD1 as D (5 bases). This CDR3 region has 13 residues. V gave up 6 bases and J gave up 0 bases, with 11 bases separating them. From germline, CDR1 is SQVTM and CDR2 ANQGSEA. CDR3 loop: CSVLQVMNTEAFF. In DNA form, the CDR3 reads TGCAGCGTCTTACAGGTTATGAACACTGAAGCTTTCTTT.

In regard to this clonotype: A much larger clonotype is one base distant, so this may be a read error. The CDR3 DNA is TGCGCCAGCAGCCAAGCCTGGGCAGGGCCAGATACGCAGTATTTT. Protein sequence: CASSQAWAGPDTQYF. The V gene is TRBV4-1, the J gene TRBJ2-3, with a weak D call TRBD1 (5 bases). The germline CDR1 and CDR2 sequences are MGHRA and YSYEKL. This CDR3 contains 15 residues. V was cut by 1 base and J by 4 bases, with 12 bases left in between.

In this sample, this clonotype turned up a few times. The gene calls are TRBV20-1 and TRBJ2-7, with a weak D call TRBD2 (6 bases). Trimming left V 6 bases short and J 0 bases short, with 15 bases between. CDR1 DFQATT and CDR2 SNEGSKA come from the germline V gene (reference sequence). CDR3 length equals 14 residues. In DNA form, the CDR3 reads TGCAGTGCGGCAGCGGAGGGGAACTCCTACGAGCAGTACTTC. This translates into CSAAAEGNSYEQYF.

V is TRBV11-2 and J is TRBJ2-2; D is uncertain. The germline V gene encodes CDR1 SGHAT and CDR2 FQNNGV. This CDR3 spans 15 amino acids. Trimming shortened V by 4 bases and J by 1 base, and 10 bases separated the two germline ends. The DNA of the CDR3 is TGTGCCAGCAGCTCCGGGCTGATGAACACCGGGGAGCTGTTTTTT. It is translated as CASSSGLMNTGELFF.

This clonotype was seen at least ten times. This chain links TRBV9 with TRBJ2-5; TRBD1 might be the D (6 bases). V was shortened by 4 bases and J by 5 bases, with 18 bases between the two germline ends. The V gene's germline CDR1 is SGDLS and CDR2 YYNGEE. This CDR3 region has 15 residues. CDR3 loop: CASSSRTASAETQYF. The CDR3 DNA sequence: TGTGCCAGCAGCTCGAGGACAGCCTCGGCGGAGACCCAGTACTTC. Full variable domain (remainder filled in from reference TRBV9 and TRBJ2-5): DSGVTQTPKHLITATGQRVTLRCSPRSGDLSVYWYQQSLDQGLQFLIQYYNGEERAKGNILERFSAQQFPDLHSELNLSSLELGDSALYFCASSSRTASAETQYFGPGTRLLVL.

This clonotype was recorded many times. The chain carries TRBV5-1 and TRBJ2-3, with 8 bases aligning to TRBD2. The CDR3 contains 16 residues. V was clipped by 0 bases and J by 6 bases; unmatched bases: 9. Germline V gene lookup returns CDR1 SGHRS and CDR2 YFSETQ. CDR3 residues: CASSLDAGGPGDTQYF. CDR3 in DNA: TGCGCCAGCAGCTTGGATGCGGGAGGTCCAGGGGATACGCAGTATTTT.